This T cell receptor (beta chain) was recovered during a study of T cells in Graves' hyperthyroidism and ophthalmopathy. Researchers took RNA transcripts and amplified the TCR beta CDR3 regions from them. The HTBI primer set drove a first-round RT-PCR of the TCR CDR3. TCRdb reprocessed the multiplex PCR reads with MiXCR, giving one entry per CDR3 protein. The table has 660,000 or so distinct CDR3 sequences, about 20% seen once. This clonotype was seen many times. Its antigen is undetermined. The ends lost 3 bases at V and 4 bases at J; junction bases unmatched: 5. CDR1 and CDR2 from the germline V gene are GTSNPN and SVGIG (reference sequence). The CDR3 length is 14 residues. Pregnant or lactating patients were excluded, as were those with uncontrolled infection or other autoimmune disease. Study-level points and caveats: It was a median about seven months before onset that the model predicted ophthalmopathy.

The source is a man aged 25-45 years with Graves' ophthalmopathy. Sequencing was done on a sample of blood. This chain links TRBV30 with TRBJ2-3; 9 bases are shared with TRBD1. The CDR3 DNA follows: TGTGCCTGGAGGAGACAGGGGGAAGCAGATACGCAGTATTTT. Protein: CAWRRQGEADTQYF.